Presented here are 28 T cell receptor beta chains from one specimen sequenced in a study of breast tumors, draining lymph nodes, adjacent tissues. TCRdb called the multiplex PCR reads again in MiXCR, with one record for every CDR3 protein. The profile covers 270,000 or so distinct CDR3 sequences, with 30% appearing a single time and approximately 1% taken by the ten largest. Breast cancer patients provided tissue from their axillary draining lymph nodes. Sequenced: axillary lymph node tissue. These receptors all stem from a female donor with breast cancer. Some clones in this sample may be carry-over from other donors' samples.

On this clonotype: A clone one base away is much larger, so this may be a read error. The V call is TRBV7-2, the J call TRBJ2-1; D is undetermined. The germline V gene has CDR1 SGHTA and CDR2 FQGNSA. This CDR3 region has 13 residues. The V end lost 5 bases, the J end lost 4 bases, and 9 bases lay between the germline ends. DNA of the CDR3: TGTGCCAGCAGCGCCGGCGCTTACAATGAGCAGTTCTTC. Translated: CASSAGAYNEQFF.

The rearrangement uses TRBV7-2 and TRBJ2-3, with D unclear. The CDR3 has 12 amino acids. V shed 6 bases and J shed 4 bases, with 8 bases lying between them. The germline gives CDR1 SGHTA, CDR2 FQGNSA. CDR3 residues: CASSLVPDTQYF. CDR3 nucleotide sequence: TGTGCCAGCAGTCTCGTTCCAGATACGCAGTATTTT.

This clonotype was recorded many times. This chain links TRBV6-5 with TRBJ2-7; TRBD1 agrees at 11 bases. V lost 6 bases, J lost 5 bases, and 6 bases stayed unmatched. The CDR3 contains 14 residues. The germline CDR1 and CDR2 sequences are MNHEY and SVGAGI. In nucleotides, the CDR3 is TGTGCCAGCAGGAAGGACAGGGGGCTCGACGAGCAGTACTTC. Translation gives CASRKDRGLDEQYF.

The rearrangement links TRBV28 to TRBJ2-5, with 7 bases that match TRBD2. The germline V gene encodes CDR1 MDHEN and CDR2 SYDVKM. Unmatched junction bases numbered 12, after V lost 4 bases and J lost 7 bases. CDR3 length equals 15 residues. The chain's CDR3 is CASSSPGLVGRTQYF. CDR3 bases: TGTGCCAGCAGTTCCCCCGGACTAGTAGGAAGGACCCAGTACTTC.

This clonotype was observed a single time. A read error may explain this, as a much larger clone is one base away. Here the CDR3 omits its conserved ending phenylalanine or tryptophan, so a read error is the likely source. The chain carries TRBV19 and TRBJ2-5; TRBD2 matches 9 bases. CDR1 is LNHDA, CDR2 SQIVND, per germline (reference sequence). The length of the CDR3 is 15 residues. Germline trimming cut 2 bases from V and 1 base from J; bases unmatched to any gene: 2. CDR3 in amino acids: CASSILAGFQETQYS. The CDR3 DNA is TGTGCCAGTAGTATACTAGCGGGATTCCAAGAGACCCAGTACTCC.

The chain carries TRBV3-1 and TRBJ2-5, with D unresolved. Germline CDR1 LGHDT, CDR2 YNNKEL (reference sequence). The CDR3 runs to 12 residues. Trimming removed 0 bases at V and 4 bases at J, with 3 bases between. CDR3 loop: CASSQETETQYF. The CDR3, as DNA: TGTGCCAGCAGCCAAGAAACAGAGACCCAGTACTTC.

This clonotype has ten or more counts. The chain is built from TRBV5-1 and TRBJ2-7, with TRBD1 identical over 9 bases. This CDR3 is 15 amino acids long. Germline values: CDR1 SGHRS, CDR2 YFSETQ. The ends lost 3 bases at V and 3 bases at J; junction bases unmatched: 7. The CDR3: CASSSRDRAIYEQYF. CDR3 sequence (DNA): TGCGCCAGCAGCTCCCGGGACAGGGCCATCTACGAGCAGTACTTC. The whole variable domain, filled in from reference TRBV5-1 and TRBJ2-7, reads KAGVTQTPRYLIKTRGQQVTLSCSPISGHRSVSWYQQTPGQGLQFLFEYFSETQRNKGNFPGRFSGRQFSNSRSEMNVSTLELGDSALYLCASSSRDRAIYEQYFGPGTRLTVT.

This clonotype has at least ten counts. Relative to the germline gene, one junction end is altered; a read error may explain this. The rearrangement joins TRBV4-1 to TRBJ2-3; no clear D. CDR3 length: 13 amino acids. CDR1 MGHRA and CDR2 YSYEKL come from the germline V gene. The CDR3 protein is CASSQEGRKRPQF. The CDR3 bases are TGCGCCAGCAGCCAAGAAGGCCGCAAAAGACCCCAGTTT.

This clonotype appeared many times. V is TRBV29-1 and J is TRBJ1-2; D gene uncertain. Between the trimmed V and J ends, which lost 6 bases and 1 base, there was a span of 12 bases. CDR1 SQVTM and CDR2 ANQGSEA come from the germline V gene. The CDR3 sequence is 13 residues long. Written as DNA, the CDR3 is TGCAGCGTCGGACCGCTAAATAACTATGGCTACACCTTC. As protein: CSVGPLNNYGYTF.

This clonotype has ten or more counts. The rearrangement joins TRBV15 to TRBJ2-1, with TRBD2 identical over 9 bases. In germline, CDR1 is LNHNV, CDR2 YYDKDF (reference sequence). The junction had 9 bases not matched to a gene; V was cut back by 0 bases and J by 6 bases. This CDR3 region has 17 residues. Here the CDR3 reads CATSRDRGSGRSNEQFF. CDR3 nucleotide sequence: TGTGCCACCAGCAGAGATCGCGGGAGCGGGAGGTCCAATGAGCAGTTCTTC.

The chain is built from TRBV2 and TRBJ2-5; tentatively, D is TRBD1 (7 bases). The CDR3 length is 15 residues. V lost 6 bases and J lost 2, with 16 bases in between. The V gene's germline CDR1 is SNHLY and CDR2 FYNNEI. The CDR3 nucleotides are TGTGCCAGCAGGAGACAGGGACGGGGGCAAGAGACCCAGTACTTC. Its translation is CASRRQGRGQETQYF.

V is TRBV18 and J is TRBJ2-5; D is unclear. CDR1 is KGHSH and CDR2 is LQKENI in the germline V gene. The V and J ends lost 6 bases and 3 bases respectively, with 8 bases between them. This CDR3 has 12 residues. CDR3 in amino acids: CASSPNKETQYF. The CDR3 coding sequence is TGTGCCAGCTCCCCTAATAAAGAGACCCAGTACTTC.

Turning to this clonotype: An end of the junction does not agree with germline; a read error may underlie this. The V and J genes are TRBV28 and TRBJ1-5, with 7 nucleotides matching TRBD1. The CDR3 extends over 17 amino acids. In germline, CDR1 is MDHEN, CDR2 SYDVKM. CDR3 in amino acids: CASSLPGTAETNQPHHF. The CDR3 nucleotides read TGTGCCAGCAGTCTCCCTGGGACAGCTGAAACTAATCAGCCCCATCATTTT.

The rearrangement joins TRBV12-3 or TRBV12-4 to TRBJ1-5; the D gene is possibly TRBD1 (5 bases). The V end lost 6 bases, the J end lost 11 bases, and 23 bases lay between the germline ends. CDR3 length: 15 amino acids. The CDR3 sequence is CASSPDGKGLETQHF. For the CDR3, the DNA is TGTGCCAGCAGCCCGGACGGGAAGGGGTTGGAGACCCAGCATTTT.

Comments on this clonotype: Mismatch with germline at one junction end may stem from a read error. The chain joins TRBV6-6 to TRBJ2-5; D perhaps matches TRBD2 (5 bases). This CDR3 region has 16 residues. CDR1 and CDR2 (germline): MNHNY, SVGAGI (reference sequence). CDR3 residues: CASSHSVEGSQETQYF. CDR3 DNA sequence: TGTGCCAGCAGTCACTCGGTTGAGGGCAGCCAAGAGACCCAGTACTTC.

This clonotype was counted many times. The chain is built from TRBV12-3 or TRBV12-4 and TRBJ1-5; no firm D call. The CDR3 length is 14 residues. With 2 bases removed from V and 3 bases from J, the gap between germline ends came to 8 bases. This CDR3 is CASSLFGSNQPQHF. CDR3 nucleotide sequence: TGTGCCAGCAGTTTATTTGGATCCAATCAGCCCCAGCATTTT.

This clonotype was seen repeatedly, ten times or more. The germline gene is not matched at one end of the junction; a read error may be the cause. The chain couples TRBV7-7 to TRBJ2-1; TRBD2 matches 11 bases. Germline CDR1 SSHAT, CDR2 FNYEAQ (reference sequence). The CDR3 runs 17 residues. CDR3 protein: CASSARLAGSSYNEQFF. DNA for the CDR3: TGTGCTAGCAGCGCAAGACTAGCGGGAAGCTCCTACAATGAGCAGTTCTTC.

As regards this clonotype: One end of the junction fails to match germline, which may point to a read error. The CDR3 DNA reads as TGTGCCGGCAGTGAGTGGGGTAGCGGGAGAGAGACCCAGTACTTC. This translates into CAGSEWGSGRETQYF. This chain uses TRBV25-1 with TRBJ2-5; 9 bases map to TRBD2. CDR1 is MGHDK and CDR2 is SYGVNS in the germline V gene. The CDR3 has 15 amino acids. Looking up the rest from reference TRBV25-1 and TRBJ2-5 gives the full variable domain: EADIYQTPRYLVIGTGKKITLECSQTMGHDKMYWYQQDPGMELHLIHYSYGVNSTEKGDLSSESTVSRIRTEHFPLTLESARPSHTSQYLCAGSEWGSGRETQYFGPGTRLLVL.

A word on this clonotype: A much larger clone sits a single nucleotide away, making a read error possible. Since the CDR3 does not end with the conserved phenylalanine or tryptophan, this likely comes from a read error. The chain is built from TRBV6-4 and TRBJ2-1, with TRBD2 identical over 14 bases. V was clipped by 6 bases and J by 0 bases; unmatched bases: 4. The CDR3 loop spans 17 amino acids. CDR1 and CDR2 from the germline V gene are MRHNA and SNTAGT. CDR3 protein: CASRWTSGRRSYNEQFL. The CDR3 nucleotides are TGTGCCAGCAGATGGACTAGCGGGAGGCGCTCCTACAATGAGCAGTTCCTC.

This clonotype was counted between two and nine times. The chain uses TRBV6-5 and TRBJ1-6, with 7 bases matching TRBD1. There are 16 residues in the CDR3. The trim removed 7 bases at V and 7 bases at J, leaving 13 bases unmatched. Per the germline V gene, CDR1 is MNHEY and CDR2 is SVGAGI. DNA for the CDR3: TGTGCCAGCACTCACCTGCAGGGGGTCGGGAATTCACCCCTCCACTTT. Its protein is CASTHLQGVGNSPLHF.

Concerning this clonotype itself: The germline gene is not matched at one end of the junction; a read error may be the cause. The chain links TRBV20-1 to TRBJ2-3; 8 positions agree with TRBD2. CDR3 length equals 12 residues. Germline CDR1 is DFQATT and CDR2 is SNEGSKA (reference sequence). The CDR3 is CSAPIAGLTQYF. CDR3 sequence (DNA): TGCAGTGCCCCAATAGCGGGACTCACGCAGTATTTC.

Note on this clonotype: This could be a read error, since a much larger clone is one nucleotide away. The chain combines TRBV20-1 with TRBJ2-1, with a possible D match to TRBD2 (6 bases). The CDR3 is 15 residues long. CDR1 and CDR2 from the germline V gene are DFQATT and SNEGSKA (reference sequence). CDR3 sequence (DNA): TGCAGTGCTAGAGTTGACTGGCGGGATTTAAATGAGCAGTCCTTC. Translating it yields CSARVDWRDLNEQSF.

This clonotype was counted many times. The DNA for the CDR3 is TGCGCCAGCCCTCCCTATACAGCGGCCGGGGTCTACAATGAGCAGTTCTTC. This gives the protein CASPPYTAAGVYNEQFF. The chain recombines TRBV5-1 with TRBJ2-1; D perhaps matches TRBD2 (5 bases). Germline V gene sequence: CDR1 SGHRS, CDR2 YFSETQ. The CDR3 is 17 residues long. Trimming cost V 7 bases and J 3 bases, with 23 bases left between them.

This clonotype has a count of ten or more. The chain couples TRBV29-1 to TRBJ2-1, with TRBD2 identical over 10 bases. V lost 2 bases to trimming and J lost 6 bases; unmatched junction nucleotides: 13. Looked up from germline, CDR1 is SQVTM and CDR2 is ANQGSEA. This CDR3 is 17 amino acids long. CDR3 coding DNA: TGCAGCGTTGAAAAGGCTAGCGGGAGAAGGGAGCGCAATGAGCAGTTCTTC. Translation gives CSVEKASGRRERNEQFF.

In this sample, this clonotype turned up a few times. A much larger clone differs from this one at a single base, so this may be a read error. The conserved phenylalanine or tryptophan normally closing the CDR3 is absent here, so this likely arose from a read error. The chain uses TRBV7-9 and TRBJ2-1, with D tentatively TRBD1 (5 bases). The germline gives CDR1 SEHNR, CDR2 FQNEAQ (reference sequence). Trimming took 3 bases from V and 3 from J, leaving 9 bases between them. The CDR3 contains 14 residues. CDR3 sequence: CASSFATVYNEQFL. In DNA, the CDR3 is TGTGCCAGCAGCTTCGCGACAGTCTACAATGAGCAGTTCCTC.

This clonotype was observed a handful of times. V is TRBV6-1 and J is TRBJ2-3, with 8 bases matching TRBD1. Germline CDR1 MNHNS, CDR2 SASEGT. V was pared by 7 bases and J by 3 bases, with 6 bases of the junction left unmatched. The CDR3 spans 14 residues. DNA for the CDR3: TGTGCCAGCAACCAGGGGGCTGGTACAGATACGCAGTATTTT. Protein sequence: CASNQGAGTDTQYF.

This clonotype was seen ten or more times. The chain has TRBV19 and TRBJ2-7, with a tentative D call TRBD1 (7 bases). The V gene's germline CDR1 is LNHDA and CDR2 SQIVND (reference sequence). Deletions cut 3 bases from V and 6 bases from J, with 15 bases between. The CDR3 runs 14 residues. CDR3 protein: CASSISGQVGEQYF. The CDR3 bases are TGTGCCAGTAGTATTAGCGGACAGGTTGGCGAGCAGTACTTC. The variable domain in full, with the rest retrieved from reference TRBV19 and TRBJ2-7, is DGGITQSPKYLFRKEGQNVTLSCEQNLNHDAMYWYRQDPGQGLRLIYYSQIVNDFQKGDIAEGYSVSREKKESFPLTVTSAQKNPTAFYLCASSISGQVGEQYFGPGTRLTVT.

This clonotype turned up a few times. In nucleotides, the CDR3 is TGTGCCAGCAGAACCCGAGTCAGGACGCCCACGGGGGATACGCAGTATTTT. It yields the protein CASRTRVRTPTGDTQYF. This chain uses TRBV6-2 or TRBV6-3 with TRBJ2-3; maybe TRBD2 (5 bases). V was clipped by 6 bases and J by 6 bases, with 25 bases between them. Germline V lookup: CDR1 MNHEY, CDR2 SVGEGT. The CDR3 extends over 17 amino acids.